These 5 T cell receptor beta chains were sequenced from one sample in a study of identical twins. TCRdb re-called the 5' RACE reads through MiXCR, storing one row per CDR3 protein. The sample lists under 900,000 distinct CDR3 sequences, about 12% occurring once. The data were also submitted as part of a second study, on yellow fever vaccine responses in identical twins.

Specimen: PBMCs. These receptors were taken from a woman under 30 in good health.

CDR3 in DNA: TGTGCCAGCAGCTTAGTGGATTTGGGGACAATACGGAACACCGGGGAGCTGTTTTTT. This translates into CASSLVDLGTIRNTGELFF. The rearrangement joins TRBV7-6 to TRBJ2-2; a weak D match, TRBD1 (6 bases). The germline gives CDR1 SGHVS, CDR2 FNYEAQ. The CDR3 spans 19 residues. The ends were cut back, 1 base at V and 1 base at J, with 19 bases in the middle. The full variable domain, completed using reference TRBV7-6 and TRBJ2-2, is GAGVSQSPRYKVTKRGQDVALRCDPISGHVSLYWYRQALGQGPEFLTYFNYEAQQDKSGLPNDRFSAERPEGSISTLTIQRTEQRDSAMYRCASSLVDLGTIRNTGELFFGEGSRLTVL.

The rearrangement links TRBV4-1 to TRBJ1-4, with 12 bases identical to TRBD1. Trimming removed 4 bases from V and 10 bases from J; junction bases left unmatched: 16. The CDR3 length is 18 residues. CDR1 and CDR2 (germline): MGHRA, YSYEKL. The CDR3 is CASSRHLTTGTGGGKLFF. For the CDR3, the DNA is TGCGCCAGCAGCCGACACCTCACCACCGGGACAGGGGGCGGAAAACTGTTTTTT.

Ten or more counts support this clonotype. This chain links TRBV3-1 with TRBJ2-5; no firm D call. CDR3 length: 14 residues. Germline V gene lookup returns CDR1 LGHDT and CDR2 YNNKEL (reference sequence). Between the trimmed V and J ends, which lost 1 base and 0 bases, there was a span of 6 bases. The CDR3 reads CASSQGAYQETQYF. The CDR3 DNA reads as TGTGCCAGCAGCCAAGGAGCGTACCAAGAGACCCAGTACTTC.

The V call is TRBV7-6, the J call TRBJ2-5; D uncertain. The germline V and J ends were trimmed by 1 base and 5 bases, with 17 bases remaining between them. The CDR3 has 16 amino acids. Germline-derived CDR1 and CDR2 are SGHVS and FNYEAQ. The CDR3, as DNA: TGTGCCAGCAGCTTAGTCCTGGGAATCTTTCATGAGACCCAGTACTTC. Its protein is CASSLVLGIFHETQYF.

This clonotype was found a few times. The chain couples TRBV12-3 or TRBV12-4 to TRBJ2-3, with D unresolved. This CDR3 comprises 14 residues. V lost 6 bases, J lost 1 base, and 11 bases lay in between. CDR3 in DNA: TGTGCCAGCAGCCCAAGCTGGGGCACAGATACGCAGTATTTT. This codes for CASSPSWGTDTQYF.